Presented here are 16 T cell receptor beta chains from one specimen sequenced in a study of T cell responses to AZD1222 COVID-19 vaccine. Only in-frame clones appear in the TCRdb table, and some are missing; sequencing was by immunoSEQ multiplex PCR. Here the sample spans about 210,000 clones, almost 95% being singletons. The material sequenced was peripheral blood, taken on day 0 of AZD1222 vaccination. These receptors all stem from an adult in good health.

The rearrangement joins TRBV29-1 to TRBJ1-2; 7 nucleotides align to TRBD1. The V and J ends lost 7 bases and 4 bases, in that order; junction bases with no gene match: 9. The CDR3 totals 13 residues. The germline V gene has CDR1 SQVTM and CDR2 ANQGSEA. In nucleotides, the CDR3 is TGCAGCGCTGGAGGGACAGAGAGCTATGGCTACACCTTC. This gives the protein CSAGGTESYGYTF.

This clone was seen just once. The rearrangement links TRBV7-2 to TRBJ1-5; D not certain. CDR1 is SGHTA and CDR2 is FQGNSA in the germline V gene. The V and J ends lost 5 bases and 7 bases respectively, with 15 bases between them. This CDR3 spans 14 amino acids. Written as DNA, the CDR3 is TGTGCCAGCAGCCTCTTCTCGGAGGAACAGCCCCAGCATTTT. This encodes CASSLFSEEQPQHF.

The chain couples TRBV18 to TRBJ1-4, with D uncertain. With 3 bases removed from V and 2 bases from J, the gap between germline ends came to 13 bases. The length of the CDR3 is 16 residues. Germline CDR1 KGHSH, CDR2 LQKENI. In DNA form, the CDR3 reads TGTGCCAGCTCACCCATGAGTCAGAGTACTAATGAAAAACTGTTTTTT. Translated, it gives CASSPMSQSTNEKLFF. The full variable domain, rest sourced from reference TRBV18 and TRBJ1-4, is NAGVMQNPRHLVRRRGQEARLRCSPMKGHSHVYWYRQLPEEGLKFMVYLQKENIIDESGMPKERFSAEFPKEGPSILRIQQVVRGDSAAYFCASSPMSQSTNEKLFFGSGTQLSVL.

The V and J genes are TRBV6-1 and TRBJ2-1, with 8 nucleotides matching TRBD2. This CDR3 region has 17 residues. Trimming removed 1 base from V and 3 bases from J; junction bases left unmatched: 8. Germline CDR1 and CDR2: MNHNS and SASEGT. The CDR3 sequence is CASSEVGAGGIYNEQFF. DNA of the CDR3: TGTGCCAGCAGTGAAGTCGGGGCGGGGGGAATCTACAATGAGCAGTTCTTC.

The chain employs TRBV5-6 and TRBJ1-2; a weak D match, TRBD1 (5 bases). Trimming left V 7 bases short and J 8 bases short, with 15 bases between. Germline V CDR1 and CDR2: SGHDT, YYEEEE. The CDR3 is 12 residues long. The DNA of the CDR3 is TGTGCCAGCGGGGACGGGCTACAGGGCTACACCTTC. Translated, it gives CASGDGLQGYTF.

CDR3 in amino acids: CASSFDNLAYEQYF. Here the CDR3 DNA reads TGTGCCAGCAGTTTCGACAACCTTGCCTACGAGCAGTACTTC. V and J are TRBV3-1 (or the pseudogene TRBV3-2) and TRBJ2-7; D not certain. From germline, CDR1 is LGHDT and CDR2 YNNKEL (reference sequence). The CDR3 sequence is 14 residues long. Trimming stripped 6 bases from V and 2 bases from J, with 14 bases between.

J is TRBJ1-6 and V is TRBV7-3; perhaps TRBD1 as D (6 bases). Germline CDR1 SGHTA, CDR2 FQGTGA. The V and J ends lost 0 bases and 10 bases respectively, with 13 bases between them. This CDR3 is 15 amino acids long. CDR3 loop: CASSLTGTNGSPLHF. The CDR3 DNA is TGTGCCAGCAGCTTAACGGGGACAAATGGGTCACCCCTCCACTTT.

The CDR3 here is CASSFDRGLAGYTF. The DNA for the CDR3 is TGTGCCAGCAGCTTCGACAGGGGATTGGCCGGCTACACCTTC. The chain couples TRBV11-2 to TRBJ1-2; 8 nucleotides align to TRBD1. Losses at the gene ends were 3 bases for V and 8 bases for J; bases not matched to a gene: 8. Per the germline V gene, CDR1 is SGHAT and CDR2 is FQNNGV. This CDR3 has 14 amino acids.

The chain uses TRBV10-3 and TRBJ1-4; the D is unclear. The CDR3 is 13 amino acids. V was shortened by 3 bases and J by 4 bases, with 6 bases between the two germline ends. Germline V lookup: CDR1 ENHRY, CDR2 SYGVKD. CDR3 residues: CAISEQDNEKLFF. DNA of the CDR3: TGTGCCATCAGTGAACAAGATAATGAAAAACTGTTTTTT.

The rearrangement links TRBV7-2 to TRBJ2-1, with no clear D. Germline V gene lookup returns CDR1 SGHTA and CDR2 FQGNSA. Trimming took 1 base from V and 0 from J, leaving 4 bases between them. The CDR3 consists of 14 residues. In DNA, the CDR3 is TGTGCCAGCAGCTTAGGGGCCTCCTACAATGAGCAGTTCTTC. Amino acid sequence: CASSLGASYNEQFF.

The chain uses TRBV7-2 and TRBJ1-1, with no clear D. The ends were cut back, 4 bases at V and 1 base at J, with 13 bases in the middle. CDR3 length equals 15 residues. Germline V gives CDR1 SGHTA, CDR2 FQGNSA. The CDR3 DNA follows: TGTGCCAGCAGCTCGACCGGTATAAGGAACACTGAAGCTTTCTTT. This gives the protein CASSSTGIRNTEAFF.

The chain employs TRBV4-2 and TRBJ2-1, with D possibly matching TRBD2 (5 bases). This CDR3 is 16 amino acids long. V dropped 1 base and J dropped 8 bases, with 18 bases sitting between them. The V gene's germline CDR1 is LGHNA and CDR2 YNFKEQ. CDR3 in amino acids: CASSQAEDSLSYEQFF. The DNA for the CDR3 is TGTGCCAGCAGCCAAGCCGAGGACTCCTTAAGCTATGAGCAGTTCTTC.

This rearrangement joins TRBV9 to TRBJ1-3; perhaps TRBD1 as D (5 bases). Trimming shortened V by 6 bases and J by 6 bases, and 13 bases separated the two germline ends. The CDR3 consists of 13 residues. CDR1 and CDR2 from the germline V gene are SGDLS and YYNGEE. CDR3 nucleotide sequence: TGTGCCAGCAATGGACATAATGAAAACACCATATATTTT. This gives the protein CASNGHNENTIYF. The full variable domain, with the rest looked up from reference TRBV9 and TRBJ1-3, is DSGVTQTPKHLITATGQRVTLRCSPRSGDLSVYWYQQSLDQGLQFLIQYYNGEERAKGNILERFSAQQFPDLHSELNLSSLELGDSALYFCASNGHNENTIYFGEGSWLTVV.

This rearrangement joins TRBV2 to TRBJ1-5; D possibly corresponds to TRBD1 (5 bases). The V gene's germline CDR1 is SNHLY and CDR2 FYNNEI. The ends were cut back, 5 bases at V and 0 bases at J, with 11 bases in the middle. CDR3 length equals 15 residues. The CDR3 DNA reads TGTGCCAGCAGTCTTGGACATATTAGCAATCAGCCCCAGCATTTT. The encoded protein is CASSLGHISNQPQHF.

V is TRBV11-3 and J is TRBJ1-1; D remains unclear. Germline assignment: CDR1 SGHNT and CDR2 YENEEA. There are 15 residues in the CDR3. Trimming took 0 bases from V and 1 from J, leaving 9 bases between them. The CDR3 region has the DNA TGTGCCAGCAGCTTAGATGAGGACCCGAACACTGAAGCTTTCTTT. Encoded protein: CASSLDEDPNTEAFF.

The V call is TRBV6-6, the J call TRBJ1-1; D unclear. Germline V gene sequence: CDR1 MNHNY, CDR2 SVGAGI (reference sequence). V lost 8 bases to trimming and J lost 1 base, with 11 bases between them. The CDR3 spans 13 residues. CDR3 DNA sequence: TGTGCCAGCGGACCCCTTGAGAACACTGAAGCTTTCTTT. As protein: CASGPLENTEAFF.